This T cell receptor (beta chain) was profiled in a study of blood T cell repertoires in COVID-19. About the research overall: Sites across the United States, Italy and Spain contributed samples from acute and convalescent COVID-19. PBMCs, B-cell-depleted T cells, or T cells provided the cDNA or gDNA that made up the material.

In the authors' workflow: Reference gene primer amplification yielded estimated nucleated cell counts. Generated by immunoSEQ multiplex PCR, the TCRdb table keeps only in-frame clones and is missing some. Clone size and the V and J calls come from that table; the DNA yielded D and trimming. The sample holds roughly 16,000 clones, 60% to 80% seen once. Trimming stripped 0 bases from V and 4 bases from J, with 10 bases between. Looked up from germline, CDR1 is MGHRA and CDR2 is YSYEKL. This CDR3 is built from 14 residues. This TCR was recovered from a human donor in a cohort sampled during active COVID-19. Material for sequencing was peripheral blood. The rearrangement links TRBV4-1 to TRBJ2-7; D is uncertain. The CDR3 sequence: CASSQELRRYEQYF. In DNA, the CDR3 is TGCGCCAGCAGCCAAGAGTTAAGGAGATACGAGCAGTACTTC.